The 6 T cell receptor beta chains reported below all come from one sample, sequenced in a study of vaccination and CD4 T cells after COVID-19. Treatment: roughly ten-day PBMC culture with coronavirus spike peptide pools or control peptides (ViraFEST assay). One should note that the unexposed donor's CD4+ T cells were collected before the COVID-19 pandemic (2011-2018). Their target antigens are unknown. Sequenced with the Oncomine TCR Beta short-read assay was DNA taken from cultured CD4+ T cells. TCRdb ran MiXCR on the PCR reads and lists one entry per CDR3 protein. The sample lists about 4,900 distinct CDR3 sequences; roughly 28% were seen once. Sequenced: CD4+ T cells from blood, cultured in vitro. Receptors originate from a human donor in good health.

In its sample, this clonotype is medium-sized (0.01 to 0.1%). The CDR3 DNA follows: TGTGCCAGCACCAATAGGGGGGGTTACGGCTACACCTTC. The encoded protein is CASTNRGGYGYTF. The chain recombines TRBV6-1 with TRBJ1-2; tentatively, D is TRBD1 (6 bases). The CDR3 contains 13 residues. V lost 7 bases and J lost 8, with 17 bases in between. Per germline, CDR1 MNHNS and CDR2 SASEGT.

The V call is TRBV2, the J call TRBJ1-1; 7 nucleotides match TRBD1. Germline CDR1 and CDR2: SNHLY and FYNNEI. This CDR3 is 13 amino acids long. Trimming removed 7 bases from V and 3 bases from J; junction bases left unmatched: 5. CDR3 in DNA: TGTGCCAGCACCCCAGACAGGGACACTGAAGCTTTCTTT. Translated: CASTPDRDTEAFF.

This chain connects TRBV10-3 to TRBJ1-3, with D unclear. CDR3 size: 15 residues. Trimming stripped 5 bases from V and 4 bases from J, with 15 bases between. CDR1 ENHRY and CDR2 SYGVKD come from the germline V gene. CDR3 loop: CAISSQLGSGNTIYF. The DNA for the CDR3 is TGTGCCATCAGTAGTCAGTTGGGGTCGGGAAACACCATATATTTT.

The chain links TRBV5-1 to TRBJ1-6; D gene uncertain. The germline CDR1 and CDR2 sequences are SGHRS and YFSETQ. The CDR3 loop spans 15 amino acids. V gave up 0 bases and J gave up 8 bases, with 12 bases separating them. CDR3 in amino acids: CASSLDIPGDSPLHF. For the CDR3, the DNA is TGCGCCAGCAGCTTGGACATCCCCGGGGATTCACCCCTCCACTTT.

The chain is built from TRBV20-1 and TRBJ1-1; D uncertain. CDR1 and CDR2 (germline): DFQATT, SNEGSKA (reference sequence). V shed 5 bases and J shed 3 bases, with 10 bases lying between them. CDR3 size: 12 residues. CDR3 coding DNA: TGCAGTGCTCCCGCGTGGTACACTGAAGCTTTCTTT. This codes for CSAPAWYTEAFF.

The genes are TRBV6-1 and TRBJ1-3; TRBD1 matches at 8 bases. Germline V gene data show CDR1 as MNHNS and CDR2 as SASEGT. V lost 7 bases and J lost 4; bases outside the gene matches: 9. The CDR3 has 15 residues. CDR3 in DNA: TGTGCCAGCACCCTTGACAGGGGTGTAGGAAACACCATATATTTT. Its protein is CASTLDRGVGNTIYF.